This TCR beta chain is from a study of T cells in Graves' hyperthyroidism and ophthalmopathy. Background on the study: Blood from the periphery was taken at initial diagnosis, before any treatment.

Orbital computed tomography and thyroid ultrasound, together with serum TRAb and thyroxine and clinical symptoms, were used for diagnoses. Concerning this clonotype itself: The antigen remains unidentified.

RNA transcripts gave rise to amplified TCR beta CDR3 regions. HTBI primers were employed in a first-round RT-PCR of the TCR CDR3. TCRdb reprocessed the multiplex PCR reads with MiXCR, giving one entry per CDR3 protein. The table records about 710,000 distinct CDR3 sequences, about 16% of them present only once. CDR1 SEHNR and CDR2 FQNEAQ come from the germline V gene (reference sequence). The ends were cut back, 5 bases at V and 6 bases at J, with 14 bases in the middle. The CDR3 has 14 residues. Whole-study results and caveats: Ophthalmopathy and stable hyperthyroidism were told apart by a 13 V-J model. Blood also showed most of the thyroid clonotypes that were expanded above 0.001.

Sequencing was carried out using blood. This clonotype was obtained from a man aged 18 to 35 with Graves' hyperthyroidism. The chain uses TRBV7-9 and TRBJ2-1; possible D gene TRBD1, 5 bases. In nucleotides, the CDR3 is TGTGCCAGCAGCCCCTCCCGACAGCCCAATGAGCAGTTCTTC. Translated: CASSPSRQPNEQFF. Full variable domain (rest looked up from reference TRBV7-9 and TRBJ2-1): DTGVSQNPRHKITKRGQNVTFRCDPISEHNRLYWYRQTLGQGPEFLTYFQNEAQLEKSRLLSDRFSAERPKGSFSTLEIQRTEQGDSAMYLCASSPSRQPNEQFFGPGTRLTVL.